Sequencing of this T cell receptor (beta chain) was carried out in a study of shared clonotypes between healthy human individuals. The length of the CDR3 is 15 residues. V was pared by 4 bases and J by 2 bases, with 7 bases of the junction left unmatched. Germline values: CDR1 MNHEY, CDR2 SVGAGI. With regard to this clone: What it recognizes is unknown.

Assay runs were performed at deep level. Approximately 210 ng DNA, about 28,000 T cell genomes, went into each sorted-subset replicate PCR. The method was immunoSEQ multiplex PCR; TCRdb's version includes in-frame clones alone and lacks a portion of them. The repertoire consists of about 1 million clones, with approximately 68% occurring once and the leading ten covering over 1.3%. Study-wide findings and caveats: Clonotypes that were shared across four donors made up approximately 5% of naive CD4 clonotypes.

Sequencing used memory CD4+ T cells sorted from blood. Noted subset: CD45RA-negative fraction. The TCR was taken from a man aged 18 to 29 in good health. The genes are TRBV6-5 and TRBJ2-7; 8 bases fit TRBD2. The CDR3 region has the DNA TGTGCCAGCAGTTCCCAGGGAGCGGGGGCCTACGAGCAGTACTTC. Protein sequence: CASSSQGAGAYEQYF.